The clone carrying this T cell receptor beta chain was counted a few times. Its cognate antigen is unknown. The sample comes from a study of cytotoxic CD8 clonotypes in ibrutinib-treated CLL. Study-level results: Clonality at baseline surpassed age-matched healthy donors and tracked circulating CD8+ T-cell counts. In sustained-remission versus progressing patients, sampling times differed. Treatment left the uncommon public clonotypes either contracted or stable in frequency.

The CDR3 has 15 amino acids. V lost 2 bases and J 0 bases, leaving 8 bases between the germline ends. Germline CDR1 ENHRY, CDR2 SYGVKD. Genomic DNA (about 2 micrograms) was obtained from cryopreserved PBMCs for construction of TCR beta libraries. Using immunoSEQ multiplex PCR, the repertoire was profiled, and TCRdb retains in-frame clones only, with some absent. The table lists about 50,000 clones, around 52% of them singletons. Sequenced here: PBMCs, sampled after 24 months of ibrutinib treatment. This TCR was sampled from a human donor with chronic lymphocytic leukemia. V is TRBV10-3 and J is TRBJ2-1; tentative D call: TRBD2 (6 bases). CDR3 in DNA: TGTGCCATCAGTGAGGGGGGGAGCTCCTACAATGAGCAGTTCTTC. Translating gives CAISEGGSSYNEQFF.